This record concerns one T cell receptor (beta chain) sequence. Germline V gene lookup returns CDR1 MDHEN and CDR2 SYDVKM. Trimming stripped 1 base from V and 6 bases from J, with 4 bases between. This CDR3 has 12 residues. With 60 Vbeta and 13 Jbeta primers, the PCR was carried out. Data came from immunoSEQ multiplex PCR; TCRdb stores just in-frame clones and leaves some out. This repertoire shows some 140,000 clones, 50% to 75% found once; its top ten account for 2% to 3%. The data belong to a study of cytomegalovirus exposure and HLA in healthy donors. The receptor was isolated from a woman aged 40-49 years in good health and CMV-seronegative. The J gene is TRBJ1-5, the V gene TRBV28; D is unclear. Sequenced material: PBMCs. The CDR3 bases are TGTGCCAGCAGTTTATACGGTCAGCCCCAGCATTTT. Its protein is CASSLYGQPQHF.